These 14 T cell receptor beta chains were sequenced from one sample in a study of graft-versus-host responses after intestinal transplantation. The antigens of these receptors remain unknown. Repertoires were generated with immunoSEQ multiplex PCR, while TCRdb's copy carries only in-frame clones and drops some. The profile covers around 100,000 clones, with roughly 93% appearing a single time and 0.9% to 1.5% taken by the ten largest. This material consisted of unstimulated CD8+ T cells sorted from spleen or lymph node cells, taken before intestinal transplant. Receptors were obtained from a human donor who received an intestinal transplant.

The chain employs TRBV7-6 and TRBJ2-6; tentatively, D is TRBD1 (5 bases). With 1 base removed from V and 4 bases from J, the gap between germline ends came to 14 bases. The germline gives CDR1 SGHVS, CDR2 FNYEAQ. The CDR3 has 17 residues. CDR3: CASSLETSGSGANVLTF. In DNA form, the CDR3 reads TGTGCCAGCAGCTTAGAGACTTCAGGGTCCGGGGCCAACGTCCTGACTTTC.

CDR3 sequence: CASPQREGLYSGANVLTF. CDR3 coding DNA: TGTGCCAGCCCACAAAGGGAGGGGCTCTACTCTGGGGCCAACGTCCTGACTTTC. The chain combines TRBV2 with TRBJ2-6; 7 bases align to TRBD2. The V gene end was trimmed by 8 bases and the J gene end by 0 bases; junction bases not matched to a gene: 13. The CDR3 has 18 amino acids. Germline V gives CDR1 SNHLY, CDR2 FYNNEI.

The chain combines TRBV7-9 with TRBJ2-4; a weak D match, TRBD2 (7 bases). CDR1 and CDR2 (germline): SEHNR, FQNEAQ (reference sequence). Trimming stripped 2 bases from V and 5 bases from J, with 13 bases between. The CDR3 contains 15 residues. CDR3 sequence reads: CASSLWGGAENIQYF. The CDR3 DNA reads TGTGCCAGCAGCTTATGGGGGGGGGCCGAAAACATTCAGTACTTC.

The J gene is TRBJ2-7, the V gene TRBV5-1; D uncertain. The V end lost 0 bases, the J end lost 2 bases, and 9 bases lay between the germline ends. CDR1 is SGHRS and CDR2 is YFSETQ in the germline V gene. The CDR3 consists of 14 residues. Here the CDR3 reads CASSLGGATYEQYF. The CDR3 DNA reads TGCGCCAGCAGCTTGGGCGGAGCCACCTACGAGCAGTACTTC.

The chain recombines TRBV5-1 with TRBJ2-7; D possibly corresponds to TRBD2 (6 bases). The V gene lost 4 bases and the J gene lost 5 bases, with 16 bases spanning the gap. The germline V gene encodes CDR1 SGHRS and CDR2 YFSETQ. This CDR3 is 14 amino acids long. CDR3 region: CASSPPFGGDEQYF. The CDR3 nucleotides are TGCGCCAGCAGCCCCCCGTTCGGGGGTGACGAGCAGTACTTC.

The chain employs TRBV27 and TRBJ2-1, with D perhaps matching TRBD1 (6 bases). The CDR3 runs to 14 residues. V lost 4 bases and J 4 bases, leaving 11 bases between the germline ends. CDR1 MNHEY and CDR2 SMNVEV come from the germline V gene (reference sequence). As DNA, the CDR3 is TGTGCCAGCAGTTACCAGGGGATTTACAATGAGCAGTTCTTC. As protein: CASSYQGIYNEQFF.

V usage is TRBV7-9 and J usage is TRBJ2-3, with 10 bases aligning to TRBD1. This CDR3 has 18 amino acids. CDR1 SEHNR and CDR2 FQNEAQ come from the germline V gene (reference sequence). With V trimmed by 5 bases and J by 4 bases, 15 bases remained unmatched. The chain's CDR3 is CASSHPLPGTGAADTQYF. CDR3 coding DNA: TGTGCCAGCAGCCATCCGCTCCCCGGGACAGGGGCTGCAGATACGCAGTATTTT.

Here the CDR3 reads CASSDFPSGTGDYEQYF. The DNA of the CDR3 is TGTGCCAGCAGTGATTTTCCTTCCGGGACAGGGGACTACGAGCAGTACTTC. The chain couples TRBV6-1 to TRBJ2-7, with 10 positions matching TRBD1. With V trimmed by 3 bases and J by 3 bases, 11 bases remained unmatched. Germline loops: CDR1 MNHNS, CDR2 SASEGT. The CDR3 consists of 17 residues.

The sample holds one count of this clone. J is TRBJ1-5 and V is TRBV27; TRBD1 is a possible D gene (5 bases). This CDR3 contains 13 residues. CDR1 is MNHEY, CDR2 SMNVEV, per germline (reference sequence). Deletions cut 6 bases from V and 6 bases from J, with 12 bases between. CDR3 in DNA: TGTGCCAGCAGCCCCAGGGAAGGTCAGCCCCAGCATTTT. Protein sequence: CASSPREGQPQHF.

The CDR3 is CASSARLDTGELFF. The DNA of the CDR3 is TGTGCCAGCAGCGCCCGTCTCGACACCGGGGAGCTGTTTTTT. V usage is TRBV7-9 and J usage is TRBJ2-2, with D unclear. The length of the CDR3 is 14 residues. Germline V gives CDR1 SEHNR, CDR2 FQNEAQ (reference sequence). The ends were cut back, 5 bases at V and 3 bases at J, with 10 bases in the middle.

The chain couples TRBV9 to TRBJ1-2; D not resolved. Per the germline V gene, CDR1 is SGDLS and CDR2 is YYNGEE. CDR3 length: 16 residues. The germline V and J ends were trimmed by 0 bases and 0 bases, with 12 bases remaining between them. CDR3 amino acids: CASSVAGEPTNYGYTF. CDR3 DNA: TGTGCCAGCAGCGTAGCTGGGGAACCAACTAACTATGGCTACACCTTC.

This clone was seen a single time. The chain's CDR3 is CASSNPRDTVGEAFF. The CDR3 DNA reads as TGTGCCAGCAGCAACCCCCGGGACACGGTAGGTGAAGCTTTCTTT. The J gene is TRBJ1-1, the V gene TRBV11-2; D may be TRBD1 (6 bases). This CDR3 spans 15 amino acids. V lost 5 bases and J 7 bases, leaving 20 bases between the germline ends. The germline CDR1 and CDR2 sequences are SGHAT and FQNNGV.

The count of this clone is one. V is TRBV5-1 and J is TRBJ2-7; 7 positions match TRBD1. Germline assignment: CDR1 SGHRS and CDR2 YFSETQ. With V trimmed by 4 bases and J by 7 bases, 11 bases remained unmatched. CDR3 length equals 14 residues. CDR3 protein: CASSTRQGVGEQYF. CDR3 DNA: TGCGCCAGCAGCACGAGACAGGGTGTTGGGGAGCAGTACTTC.

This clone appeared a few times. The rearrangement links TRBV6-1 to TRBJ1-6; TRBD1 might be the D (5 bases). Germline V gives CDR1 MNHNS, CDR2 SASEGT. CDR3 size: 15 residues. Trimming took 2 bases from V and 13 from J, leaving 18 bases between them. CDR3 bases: TGTGCCAGCAGTGAACTGGGCCAGGGAGGTTTGCCCCTCCACTTT. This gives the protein CASSELGQGGLPLHF.